A selection of T cell receptor beta chains follows, all from one sample in a study of cytomegalovirus exposure and HLA in healthy donors. Only in-frame clones appear in the TCRdb table, and some are missing; sequencing was by immunoSEQ multiplex PCR. The sample has more than 140,000 clones, 60% to 80% seen once. Material for sequencing was PBMCs. The receptors shown here come from a man aged 40-55 years in good health and CMV-seronegative. Both conserved end residues are part of each CDR3. The D gene is left open where the match is weak. The listing skips clone size in some rows; elsewhere it reads once, few, many or a size class.

TRBD1	TRBV27	NA	TRBJ1-1	CASSLGRTGSTEAFF	TGTGCCAGCAGTTTAGGCCGGACAGGGAGCACTGAAGCTTTCTTT
TRBD2	TRBV29-1	NA	TRBJ2-5	CSAVKSGGAGETQYF	TGCAGCGCTGTCAAGAGCGGGGGGGCAGGGGAGACCCAGTACTTC
NA	TRBV13	NA	TRBJ1-3	CASSLVAGPDSGNTIYF	TGTGCCAGCAGCTTAGTGGCGGGGCCTGACTCTGGAAACACCATATATTTT
TRBD2	TRBV18	NA	TRBJ2-5	CATDGLAGETQYF	TGTGCCACCGACGGACTAGCGGGTGAGACCCAGTACTTC
TRBD1	TRBV9	NA	TRBJ2-1	CASSVDPGGLDNEQFF	TGTGCCAGCAGCGTAGATCCAGGGGGCCTGGACAATGAGCAGTTCTTC
TRBD1	TRBV5-1	NA	TRBJ1-2	CASSLGQGIYGYTF	TGCGCCAGCAGCTTGGGACAGGGGATTTATGGCTACACCTTC
NA	TRBV29-1	NA	TRBJ1-6	CSVEEAEGAPLHF	TGCAGCGTTGAAGAAGCTGAAGGGGCACCCCTCCACTTT
NA	TRBV6-5	NA	TRBJ1-2	CASSYSSGPTNYGYTF	TGTGCCAGCAGTTACTCAAGCGGGCCGACAAACTATGGCTACACCTTC
NA	TRBV4-2	NA	TRBJ1-5	CASSQDQAPRSNQPQHF	TGTGCCAGCAGCCAAGACCAGGCCCCAAGGAGCAATCAGCCCCAGCATTTT
TRBD2	TRBV10-3	NA	TRBJ2-5	CAISLTSAETQYF	TGTGCCATCAGCCTGACTAGCGCAGAGACCCAGTACTTC
TRBD1	TRBV7-6	NA	TRBJ2-1	CASSFQGASYNEQFF	TGTGCCAGCAGCTTTCAGGGGGCCTCCTACAATGAGCAGTTCTTC
NA	TRBV28	NA	TRBJ1-5	CASSLTGQLSNQPQHF	TGTGCCAGCAGCCTTACTGGACAGCTTAGCAATCAGCCCCAGCATTTT
TRBD2	TRBV11-1	NA	TRBJ2-5	CASSRMGEGETQYF	TGTGCCAGCAGCCGCATGGGGGAGGGAGAGACCCAGTACTTC
NA	TRBV9	NA	TRBJ2-1	CASSVSGGGGLNNEQFF	TGTGCCAGCAGCGTATCAGGAGGGGGGGGGTTGAACAATGAGCAGTTCTTC
NA	TRBV5-6	NA	TRBJ2-2	CASSSYRTGEKYTGELFF	TGTGCCAGCAGCTCCTACCGGACTGGGGAAAAATACACCGGGGAGCTGTTTTTT
NA	TRBV7-9	once	TRBJ1-2	CASSLEAGIGGYTF	TGTGCCAGCAGCTTAGAGGCAGGGATAGGAGGCTACACCTTC
TRBD1	TRBV7-6	NA	TRBJ2-3	CASSLGTGSDTQYF	TGTGCCAGCAGCTTAGGGACAGGGTCAGATACGCAGTATTTT
TRBD1	TRBV5-8	once	TRBJ2-5	CASSRQGATQYF	TGTGCCAGCAGCAGACAGGGAGCGACCCAGTACTTC
NA	TRBV6-1	NA	TRBJ2-2	CASILSQGTGELFF	TGTGCCAGCATCCTCAGCCAGGGGACCGGGGAGCTGTTTTTT
TRBD1	TRBV5-5	few	TRBJ1-6	CASSGGQGRSPLHF	TGTGCCAGCAGCGGGGGACAGGGTCGCTCACCCCTCCACTTT
NA	TRBV5-1	NA	TRBJ2-3	CASSSRTVSTDTQYF	TGCGCCAGCAGCTCCAGGACAGTTAGCACAGATACGCAGTATTTT
NA	TRBV19	NA	TRBJ1-3	CASREWSSGNTIYF	TGTGCCAGTCGGGAATGGTCATCTGGAAACACCATATATTTT
TRBD1	TRBV10-2	few	TRBJ1-4	CASSESGGGKLFF	TGCGCCAGCAGTGAATCAGGGGGAGGAAAACTGTTTTTT
NA	TRBV2	NA	TRBJ1-5	CASMREGNQPQHF	TGTGCCAGCATGCGGGAAGGCAATCAGCCCCAGCATTTT
TRBD1	TRBV27	NA	TRBJ1-1	CASSFTGDTEAFF	TGTGCCAGCAGCTTTACAGGGGACACTGAAGCTTTCTTT
TRBD2	TRBV4-3	NA	TRBJ2-4	CASSQDQGAGAAKNIQYF	TGCGCCAGCAGCCAAGATCAGGGAGCGGGGGCCGCCAAAAACATTCAGTACTTC
TRBD2	TRBV7-9	NA	TRBJ2-3	CASSPPGGAADTQYF	TGTGCCAGCAGCCCGCCGGGGGGGGCCGCAGATACGCAGTATTTT
TRBD2	TRBV29-1	NA	TRBJ2-3	CSVEARGGTGGDTQYF	TGCAGCGTTGAAGCCCGGGGAGGGACGGGAGGAGATACGCAGTATTTT
NA	TRBV5-4	NA	TRBJ2-3	CASSLTLGQKPTDTQYF	TGTGCCAGCAGCTTAACACTCGGACAAAAGCCCACAGATACGCAGTATTTT
TRBD1	TRBV14	NA	TRBJ2-5	CASSHPGQTPGETQYF	TGTGCCAGCAGCCATCCGGGACAGACCCCAGGGGAGACCCAGTACTTC
TRBD2	TRBV4-1	NA	TRBJ2-2	CASSPLTSGREPNTGELFF	TGCGCCAGCAGCCCTCTGACTAGCGGACGCGAACCGAACACCGGGGAGCTGTTTTTT
TRBD2	TRBV19	NA	TRBJ2-7	CASSHSWGGSSYEQYF	TGTGCCAGTAGTCATTCCTGGGGGGGGAGCTCCTACGAGCAGTACTTC
NA	TRBV15	NA	TRBJ2-5	CATSLRSGAETQYF	TGTGCCACCAGCTTGCGTTCAGGGGCAGAGACCCAGTACTTC
TRBD1	TRBV4-1	few	TRBJ1-4	CASSQATGGRRATNEKLFF	TGCGCCAGCAGCCAGGCGACAGGGGGCCGCCGTGCAACTAATGAAAAACTGTTTTTT
NA	TRBV7-9	few	TRBJ2-1	CASSTPGTVNEQFF	TGTGCCAGCAGCACCCCCGGGACTGTTAATGAGCAGTTCTTC
NA	TRBV4-3	NA	TRBJ1-2	CASSQADRPSNYGYTF	TGCGCCAGCAGCCAAGCGGACAGACCTTCTAACTATGGCTACACCTTC